This TCR beta chain was captured by sequencing in a study of blood T cell repertoires in COVID-19. About the study: Samples taken during acute and convalescent COVID-19 were collected in the United States, Italy and Spain. T cells, B-cell-depleted T cells, or PBMCs supplied cDNA or gDNA.

Per the authors' pipeline: Amplifying reference gene primers gave estimates of nucleated cell counts. The table came from immunoSEQ multiplex PCR; TCRdb's copy has only in-frame clones and leaves some out. The DNA gave D and trimming, while V, J and clone size come from that table. The repertoire holds 60,000 to 90,000 clones, with 84% as singletons. Germline CDR1 is SGHVS and CDR2 is FNYEAQ. The CDR3 runs to 15 residues. V was trimmed by 6 bases and J by 1 base, leaving 16 bases between them. This TCR was sampled from a woman aged 45-59 years with acute or convalescent COVID-19. The chain carries TRBV7-6 and TRBJ2-7; a weak D match, TRBD1 (5 bases). Material for sequencing was peripheral blood. CDR3 DNA sequence: TGTGCCAGCAGTCGAGTCCTCAGGGTATCCTACGAGCAGTACTTC. Residues: CASSRVLRVSYEQYF.